This T cell receptor beta chain was retrieved from a study of neurological immune-mediated disorders. The germline gives CDR1 SEHNR, CDR2 FQNEAQ (reference sequence). The CDR3 consists of 17 residues. Trimming removed 2 bases from V and 6 bases from J; junction bases left unmatched: 13. Template-switch 5'RACE cDNA synthesis added a 10-nucleotide unique molecular identifier. MiXCR was run by TCRdb on the 5' RACE reads, yielding one entry per CDR3 protein. This sample yields 55,000 to 65,000 distinct CDR3 sequences, of which roughly 3.5% are seen a single time; under 2.5% belongs to the top ten. As regards this clonotype: The antigen remains undetermined.

Broader study findings: HTLV-1-associated myelopathy had the most TCR clonal expansion, and multiple sclerosis had the least, less than healthy controls. None of the CDR3 amino acid sequences found in expanded clones was shared across subjects. This suggests that the TCR-beta repertoires were private in all groups.

For the unsorted libraries, 2 million PBMCs stored at -80 C served as input. The receptor's source is a woman between 50 and 59 years old with multiple sclerosis. This chain uses TRBV7-9 with TRBJ2-1; 7 positions agree with TRBD1. The material sequenced was PBMCs. The CDR3 DNA is TGTGCCAGCAGCTTACGCCGAGGACAGGCAAGTCGCAATGAGCAGTTCTTC. Translated, it gives CASSLRRGQASRNEQFF.